The next 4 T cell receptor beta chains were all read from a single sample in a study of blood T cell repertoires in COVID-19. Produced via immunoSEQ multiplex PCR; TCRdb's table is partial and in-frame only. Counted here are around 170,000 clones, 65% to 90% occurring once; the ten biggest clones make up around 8.6%. The sequenced sample consisted of peripheral blood. The receptors derive from a man aged 45-65 years with active or convalescent COVID-19.

The chain uses TRBV2 and TRBJ1-1, with a weak D call TRBD1 (5 bases). Trimming pared 4 bases from V and 1 base from J, leaving 7 bases between. The CDR3 has 13 residues. The V gene's germline CDR1 is SNHLY and CDR2 FYNNEI. CDR3 sequence reads: CASSGRANTEAFF. The CDR3 DNA reads TGTGCCAGCAGTGGCAGGGCGAACACTGAAGCTTTCTTT.

This chain uses TRBV21-1 with TRBJ2-7; whether TRBD2, the table's D call, matches the DNA was not checked. TRBV21-1 represents a pseudogene. The CDR3 totals 15 residues. The CDR3 is CASSCPGLDAGEQYF. CDR3 DNA sequence: TGTGCCAGCAGCTGTCCGGGACTCGACGCGGGGGAGCAGTACTTC.

This rearrangement joins TRBV9 to TRBJ2-5; D perhaps matches TRBD2 (5 bases). The CDR3 is 14 amino acids. Germline V lookup: CDR1 SGDLS, CDR2 YYNGEE. V was cut by 0 bases and J by 5 bases, with 11 bases left in between. The CDR3 is CASSVAPGMETQYF. The CDR3, as DNA: TGTGCCAGCAGCGTAGCCCCCGGGATGGAGACCCAGTACTTC.

The table lists this clone with a few counts. The gene calls are TRBV6-2 or TRBV6-3 and TRBJ1-6; D not certain. V was shortened by 5 bases and J by 7 bases, with 9 bases between the two germline ends. Germline V gene lookup returns CDR1 MNHEY and CDR2 SVGEGT. The CDR3 runs 13 residues. The CDR3 DNA reads TGTGCCAGCAGTGTGGTCGAGAATTCACCCCTCCACTTT. It specifies CASSVVENSPLHF.